These T cell receptor beta chains were read from a single sample in a study of blood T cell repertoires in COVID-19. Here immunoSEQ multiplex PCR was the method, and the copy in TCRdb shows in-frame clones only, minus some. The data show approximately 220,000 clones, less than 90% seen once. Sequenced material: PBMCs or T cells enriched from blood (not recorded which). These receptors all come from a woman aged 30 to 39 who had recovered from COVID-19. The CDR3 runs from the conserved cysteine through the conserved F or W. Each record gives: J gene, clone size, D gene, V gene, CDR3 DNA, CDR3 protein. D genes are given only for firm matches. Expanded clones get a size class; other rows say once, few or many, or leave the size out.

J gene: TRBJ1-5
clone size: -
D gene: -
V gene: TRBV7-2
CDR3 DNA: TGTGCCAGCAGCTTACCCCCGGGGGGCAATCAGCCCCAGCATTTT
CDR3 protein: CASSLPPGGNQPQHF

J gene: TRBJ1-1
clone size: -
D gene: -
V gene: TRBV3-1/TRBV3-2
CDR3 DNA: TGTGCCAGAAGGGGAAGGAACACTGAAGCTTTCTTT
CDR3 protein: CARRGRNTEAFF

J gene: TRBJ1-2
clone size: few
D gene: -
V gene: TRBV14
CDR3 DNA: TGTGCCAGCAGCCAATACGTAGAAAGACATCTGGGCTACACCTTC
CDR3 protein: CASSQYVERHLGYTF

J gene: TRBJ2-3
clone size: -
D gene: TRBD1
V gene: TRBV6-6
CDR3 DNA: TGTGCCAGCAGTCCGGGACAGGGATCGACCTACACAGATACGCAGTATTTT
CDR3 protein: CASSPGQGSTYTDTQYF

J gene: TRBJ1-4
clone size: -
D gene: TRBD1
V gene: TRBV5-8
CDR3 DNA: TGTGCCAGCAGTACCGGGACAGGGAGCGAAAAACTGTTTTTT
CDR3 protein: CASSTGTGSEKLFF

J gene: TRBJ2-2
clone size: -
D gene: TRBD1
V gene: TRBV10-1
CDR3 DNA: TGCGCCAGCAGTGAAATACCCGGACAGGGTCGCACCGGGGAGCTGTTTTTT
CDR3 protein: CASSEIPGQGRTGELFF

J gene: TRBJ2-1
clone size: -
D gene: TRBD2
V gene: TRBV29-1
CDR3 DNA: TGCAGCGTCGGGGGACTAGGGGTCGAGCAGTTCTTC
CDR3 protein: CSVGGLGVEQFF

J gene: TRBJ2-7
clone size: few
D gene: TRBD2
V gene: TRBV3-1/TRBV3-2
CDR3 DNA: TGTGCCAGCAGCCCGGCGGGGGGGTCCTACGAGCAGTACTTC
CDR3 protein: CASSPAGGSYEQYF

J gene: TRBJ1-1
clone size: -
D gene: -
V gene: TRBV7-2
CDR3 DNA: TGTGCCAGCAGCCTTGGGGGGGGTTACACTGAAGCTTTCTTT
CDR3 protein: CASSLGGGYTEAFF

J gene: TRBJ2-5
clone size: -
D gene: -
V gene: TRBV15
CDR3 DNA: TGTGCCACCACACGGGACTTAGCAGAGACCCAGTACTTC
CDR3 protein: CATTRDLAETQYF

J gene: TRBJ2-2
clone size: -
D gene: -
V gene: TRBV5-4
CDR3 DNA: TGTGCCAGCAGCCCCCCTGCAGGGCGGAACACCGGGGAGCTGTTTTTT
CDR3 protein: CASSPPAGRNTGELFF

J gene: TRBJ2-7
clone size: few
D gene: TRBD1
V gene: TRBV3-1/TRBV3-2
CDR3 DNA: TGTGCCAGCAGCCCCCCAGACAGGGGCTACGAGCAGTACTTC
CDR3 protein: CASSPPDRGYEQYF

J gene: TRBJ2-7
clone size: -
D gene: -
V gene: TRBV19
CDR3 DNA: TGTGCCAGTAGTATTGGCGACTTTAGCTACGAGCAGTACTTC
CDR3 protein: CASSIGDFSYEQYF

J gene: TRBJ2-2
clone size: -
D gene: TRBD2
V gene: TRBV6-6
CDR3 DNA: TGTGCCAGCAGGTCTCTCGGGACTACGAACACCGGGGAGCTGTTTTTT
CDR3 protein: CASRSLGTTNTGELFF

J gene: TRBJ2-3
clone size: -
D gene: TRBD1
V gene: TRBV6-5
CDR3 DNA: TGTGCCAGCAGTTACCCTCCGGGACAGAGGACAGATACGCAGTATTTT
CDR3 protein: CASSYPPGQRTDTQYF

J gene: TRBJ1-1
clone size: -
D gene: -
V gene: TRBV27
CDR3 DNA: TGTGCCAGCAGTTGGTCCAGGACACTGAACACTGAAGCTTTCTTT
CDR3 protein: CASSWSRTLNTEAFF